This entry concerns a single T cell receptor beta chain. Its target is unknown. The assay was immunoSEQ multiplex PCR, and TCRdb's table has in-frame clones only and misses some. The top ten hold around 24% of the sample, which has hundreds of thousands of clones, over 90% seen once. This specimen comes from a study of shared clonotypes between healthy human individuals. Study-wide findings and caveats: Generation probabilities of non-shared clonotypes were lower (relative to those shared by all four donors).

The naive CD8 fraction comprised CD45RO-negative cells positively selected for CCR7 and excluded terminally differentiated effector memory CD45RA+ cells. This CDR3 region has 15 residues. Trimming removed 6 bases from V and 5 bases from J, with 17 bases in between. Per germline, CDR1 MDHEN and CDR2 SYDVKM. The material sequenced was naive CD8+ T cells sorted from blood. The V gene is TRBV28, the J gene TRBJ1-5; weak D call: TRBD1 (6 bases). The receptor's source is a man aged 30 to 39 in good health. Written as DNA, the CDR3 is TGTGCCAGCAGAAATACAGGGAATGGCGATCAGCCCCAGCATTTT. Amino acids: CASRNTGNGDQPQHF.